This TCR beta chain was identified in a study of T cells in women clearing cervical HPV infection. With respect to this clone: The CDR3 goes on 3 residues after the read ends, and that part is filled in from the germline J gene.

The V and J ends lost 0 bases and 7 bases, in that order; junction bases with no gene match: 4. This CDR3 has 14 residues. Per the germline V gene, CDR1 is LGHDT and CDR2 is YNNKEL (reference sequence). TCRdb keeps only in-frame clones here, not all; method: immunoSEQ multiplex PCR. The repertoire table contains 14,000 or so clones. The chain uses TRBV3-1 (or the pseudogene TRBV3-2) and TRBJ1-2, with 8 bases identical to TRBD1. Specimen: blood buffy coat. The sequence was collected from a woman aged 18 to 69 with a cervical HPV16 infection that either progressed to CIN3+ or cleared (not recorded which). The DNA read from the CDR3 is TGTGCCAGCAGCCAAGAGGGACAGGCCTCTGGC. Its translation is CASSQEGQASG. The CDR3 in full is CASSQEGQASGYTF.